The clone carrying this T cell receptor beta chain has more than one count but fewer than ten. The antigen is unknown. J lost 3 bases, V lost 3 bases, and 9 bases had no gene match. The CDR3 loop spans 17 amino acids. Germline loops: CDR1 KGHSH, CDR2 LQKENI. The data were taken from a study of T-cell memory formation after mild COVID-19. Study-wide results and limits: CD8+ contracting clones occupied EMRA, while CD4+ ones occupied mainly CM and EM. Clones that contracted from day 15 to 85 were balanced CD4/CD8, while later expanders leaned CD4+.

Researchers used 5'RACE with constant-segment primers to make TCR alpha and TCR beta cDNA libraries that carry sample barcodes and UMIs. Via MiXCR, TCRdb re-called the 5' RACE reads, giving one row per CDR3 protein. The sample carries about 270,000 distinct CDR3 sequences, around 15% recorded once. This TCR came from a man between 18 and 35 years old who had mild COVID-19 (a few samples of this study predate the infection). Cell type and time point are not known. What was sequenced was PBMCs or a T cell subset sorted from them (not recorded which). The V gene is TRBV18, the J gene TRBJ2-5, with TRBD2 matching 11 bases. The CDR3 reads CASSPLSGGALEETQYF. CDR3 nucleotide sequence: TGTGCCAGCTCACCCCTTAGCGGGGGGGCCCTGGAAGAGACCCAGTACTTC.